A single sample gave rise to the 24 T cell receptor beta chains below, sequenced in a study of blood T cell repertoires in COVID-19. The repertoire was sequenced with immunoSEQ multiplex PCR; TCRdb's copy has only in-frame clones and lacks some. The sample contains 100,000 to 150,000 clones, approximately 87% of which appear only once. The sample consisted of peripheral blood. Source of these receptors: an older man with active COVID-19.

The rearrangement joins TRBV30 to TRBJ1-3; TRBD1 agrees at 9 bases. CDR1 and CDR2 from the germline V gene are GTSNPN and SVGIG (reference sequence). This CDR3 is 14 amino acids long. With V trimmed by 7 bases and J by 2 bases, 6 bases remained unmatched. The CDR3 region is CALPGQGTGNTIYF. The DNA of the CDR3 is TGTGCCTTACCGGGACAGGGTACTGGAAACACCATATATTTT.

This chain connects TRBV19 to TRBJ2-2; no reliable D call. Trimming shortened V by 7 bases and J by 3 bases, and 6 bases separated the two germline ends. Germline CDR1 is LNHDA and CDR2 is SQIVND (reference sequence). The CDR3 has 12 residues. For the CDR3, the DNA is TGTGCCAGTAACACCGACACCGGGGAGCTGTTTTTT. Its protein is CASNTDTGELFF.

The J gene is TRBJ2-3, the V gene TRBV7-6, with D perhaps TRBD1 (5 bases). This CDR3 contains 16 residues. Germline V gene lookup returns CDR1 SGHVS and CDR2 FNYEAQ. Trimming removed 2 bases from V and 0 bases from J, with 12 bases in between. CDR3 bases: TGTGCCAGCAGCTTATTGACAGCTACTAGCACAGATACGCAGTATTTT. It codes for CASSLLTATSTDTQYF.

This clone was detected only once. This rearrangement joins TRBV4-1 to TRBJ2-1; tentative D call: TRBD2 (6 bases). CDR3 length equals 13 residues. From germline, CDR1 is MGHRA and CDR2 YSYEKL. V shed 4 bases and J shed 9 bases, with 13 bases lying between them. CDR3 coding DNA: TGCGCCAGCAGCCTTCGTGGGGGGATTGAGCAGTTCTTC. This sequence encodes CASSLRGGIEQFF.

The rearrangement joins TRBV3-1 (or the pseudogene TRBV3-2) to TRBJ2-4; D is possibly TRBD2 (6 bases). Trimming removed 3 bases from V and 8 bases from J, with 14 bases in between. The germline gives CDR1 LGHDT, CDR2 YNNKEL (reference sequence). This CDR3 is 14 amino acids long. The CDR3 region has the DNA TGTGCCAGCAGCCAGGGGGGAGGTTCGGACATTCAGTACTTC. Its protein product is CASSQGGGSDIQYF.

V usage is TRBV4-2 and J usage is TRBJ2-1, with 7 bases identical to TRBD2. The CDR3 is made up of 14 amino acids. Trimming cost V 0 bases and J 4 bases; bases outside gene matches: 0. CDR1 is LGHNA, CDR2 YNFKEQ, per germline. CDR3: CASSQDGRYNEQFF. DNA of the CDR3: TGTGCCAGCAGCCAAGACGGGAGGTACAATGAGCAGTTCTTC.

The V and J genes are TRBV6-5 and TRBJ1-2; weak D call: TRBD1 (6 bases). V lost 6 bases to trimming and J lost 7 bases, with 12 bases between them. There are 12 residues in the CDR3. CDR1 is MNHEY, CDR2 SVGAGI, per germline. CDR3 coding DNA: TGTGCCAGCAGACAAAAAGGGGGTGGCTACACCTTC. It specifies CASRQKGGGYTF.

The rearrangement links TRBV29-1 to TRBJ2-3; possible D gene TRBD2, 6 bases. Germline V gene sequence: CDR1 SQVTM, CDR2 ANQGSEA. The CDR3 runs 13 residues. V gave up 3 bases and J gave up 3 bases, with 10 bases separating them. CDR3 loop: CSVEERATDTQYF. The CDR3 DNA sequence: TGCAGCGTTGAGGAGCGGGCGACAGATACGCAGTATTTT.

The chain carries TRBV5-1 and TRBJ2-3; D is unclear. Per germline, CDR1 SGHRS and CDR2 YFSETQ. V dropped 2 bases and J dropped 4 bases, with 8 bases sitting between them. The CDR3 has 13 amino acids. This CDR3 reads CASSFFGSDTQYF. The DNA of the CDR3 is TGCGCCAGCAGCTTCTTCGGGTCAGATACGCAGTATTTT.

V and J are TRBV30 and TRBJ1-3; D call uncertain. The CDR3 length is 12 residues. The V gene lost 5 bases and the J gene lost 0 bases, with 5 bases spanning the gap. Germline values: CDR1 GTSNPN, CDR2 SVGIG (reference sequence). The chain's CDR3 is CAWQSSGNTIYF. Here the CDR3 DNA reads TGTGCCTGGCAGTCCTCTGGAAACACCATATATTTT.

This chain connects TRBV10-3 to TRBJ2-2; 14 bases are a match to TRBD2. Trimming removed 6 bases from V and 5 bases from J; junction bases left unmatched: 2. The germline V gene encodes CDR1 ENHRY and CDR2 SYGVKD. The CDR3 has 15 amino acids. CDR3 in amino acids: CAIRGLAGETGELFF. The CDR3 DNA is TGTGCCATCAGGGGACTAGCGGGAGAAACCGGGGAGCTGTTTTTT.

This rearrangement joins TRBV3-1 (or the pseudogene TRBV3-2) to TRBJ2-2; TRBD1 might be the D (6 bases). The CDR3 has 16 amino acids. Between the trimmed V and J ends, which lost 1 base and 4 bases, there was a span of 13 bases. Germline V gene lookup returns CDR1 LGHDT and CDR2 YNNKEL (reference sequence). The CDR3 here is CASSQAGQPLTGELFF. CDR3 sequence (DNA): TGTGCCAGCAGCCAAGCCGGACAGCCCCTCACCGGGGAGCTGTTTTTT.

This chain uses TRBV11-3 with TRBJ1-1; 9 bases fit TRBD1. CDR1 and CDR2 from the germline V gene are SGHNT and YENEEA. The ends lost 5 bases at V and 5 bases at J; junction bases unmatched: 6. The CDR3 contains 14 residues. CDR3 nucleotide sequence: TGTGCCAGCAGCCTGACAGGGGGACTTACTGAAGCTTTCTTT. Amino acid sequence: CASSLTGGLTEAFF.

The rearrangement links TRBV27 to TRBJ2-5; 16 nucleotides line up with TRBD2. Germline loops: CDR1 MNHEY, CDR2 SMNVEV (reference sequence). This CDR3 is 17 amino acids long. The junction had 5 bases not matched to a gene; V was cut back by 3 bases and J by 4 bases. CDR3 protein: CASSFVGLAGGGETQYF. CDR3 nucleotide sequence: TGTGCCAGCAGTTTTGTGGGACTAGCGGGGGGGGGAGAGACCCAGTACTTC.

V usage is TRBV3-1 (or the pseudogene TRBV3-2) and J usage is TRBJ1-4; perhaps TRBD1 as D (5 bases). The ends were cut back, 1 base at V and 8 bases at J, with 8 bases in the middle. This CDR3 region has 13 residues. Germline V gene data show CDR1 as LGHDT and CDR2 as YNNKEL (reference sequence). The CDR3 sequence: CASSQGGQEKLFF. For the CDR3, the DNA is TGTGCCAGCAGCCAAGGGGGCCAAGAAAAACTGTTTTTT.

V gene TRBV5-5 combines with J gene TRBJ2-2, with a weak D call TRBD2 (6 bases). Deletions cut 0 bases from V and 7 bases from J, with 13 bases between. The CDR3 is made up of 15 amino acids. Germline loops: CDR1 SGHKS, CDR2 YYEKEE (reference sequence). The CDR3, as DNA: TGTGCCAGCAGCTTGGAGCTGGGGGGAGGCGGGGAGCTGTTTTTT. It specifies CASSLELGGGGELFF. Supplemented by reference TRBV5-5 and TRBJ2-2, the full variable domain reads DAGVTQSPTHLIKTRGQQVTLRCSPISGHKSVSWYQQVLGQGPQFIFQYYEKEERGRGNFPDRFSARQFPNYSSELNVNALLLGDSALYLCASSLELGGGGELFFGEGSRLTVL.

The CDR3 DNA sequence: TGTGCCAGCAGGGGACTAGCGGGAACAGAGACCCAGTACTTC. Translated, it gives CASRGLAGTETQYF. The chain links TRBV6-5 to TRBJ2-5; 13 bases align to TRBD2. The V gene end was trimmed by 6 bases and the J gene end by 4 bases; junction bases not matched to a gene: 2. CDR3 length: 14 residues. CDR1 is MNHEY and CDR2 is SVGAGI in the germline V gene.

The chain employs TRBV6-5 and TRBJ2-5; D unresolved. Germline CDR1 MNHEY, CDR2 SVGAGI. This CDR3 has 13 amino acids. Trimming removed 0 bases from V and 4 bases from J, with 6 bases in between. The CDR3 region is CASSYSAVETQYF. The CDR3, as DNA: TGTGCCAGCAGTTACTCCGCGGTAGAGACCCAGTACTTC.

The chain links TRBV18 to TRBJ2-5; TRBD2 agrees at 15 bases. This CDR3 has 16 amino acids. Germline CDR1 KGHSH, CDR2 LQKENI. Trimming took 3 bases from V and 4 from J; bases not matched to a gene: 3. The CDR3 is CASSPSGLAGGETQYF. The CDR3 DNA follows: TGTGCCAGCTCACCGTCGGGACTAGCGGGGGGAGAGACCCAGTACTTC.

Written as DNA, the CDR3 is TGTGCCAGCTCATCCATTCGTACTAGCGGGAATGAGCAGTTCTTC. Translating it yields CASSSIRTSGNEQFF. The chain combines TRBV18 with TRBJ2-1; TRBD2 agrees at 9 bases. Germline V lookup: CDR1 KGHSH, CDR2 LQKENI. CDR3 size: 15 residues. V lost 5 bases to trimming and J lost 7 bases; unmatched junction nucleotides: 9.

The chain has TRBV10-3 and TRBJ1-3, with 7 nucleotides matching TRBD1. The CDR3 loop spans 14 amino acids. Trimming removed 4 bases from V and 0 bases from J; junction bases left unmatched: 0. Germline CDR1 reads ENHRY; CDR2 reads SYGVKD. This chain's CDR3 is CAISGQGSGNTIYF. CDR3 sequence (DNA): TGTGCCATCAGTGGACAGGGCTCTGGAAACACCATATATTTT.

V is TRBV2 and J is TRBJ2-1; TRBD2 aligns across 10 bases. Trimming took 3 bases from V and 5 from J; bases not matched to a gene: 7. Per the germline V gene, CDR1 is SNHLY and CDR2 is FYNNEI. The CDR3 sequence is 16 residues long. This CDR3 reads CASSDPLAGIDNEQFF. CDR3 DNA sequence: TGTGCCAGCAGTGACCCACTAGCGGGAATCGACAATGAGCAGTTCTTC. Full variable domain (missing parts from reference TRBV2 and TRBJ2-1): EPEVTQTPSHQVTQMGQEVILRCVPISNHLYFYWYRQILGQKVEFLVSFYNNEISEKSEIFDDQFSVERPDGSNFTLKIRSTKLEDSAMYFCASSDPLAGIDNEQFFGPGTRLTVL.

The V and J genes are TRBV19 and TRBJ1-2; 8 bases agree with TRBD1. Trimming at V came to 4 bases and at J to 0 bases, leaving 4 bases not matched to a gene. The CDR3 has 15 amino acids. CDR1 and CDR2 from the germline V gene are LNHDA and SQIVND (reference sequence). CDR3 sequence: CASSTPGQANYGYTF. In DNA form, the CDR3 reads TGTGCCAGTAGTACCCCGGGACAGGCTAACTATGGCTACACCTTC.

The chain is built from TRBV30 and TRBJ1-2; D possibly corresponds to TRBD1 (5 bases). Germline V gene data show CDR1 as GTSNPN and CDR2 as SVGIG (reference sequence). Trimming pared 3 bases from V and 6 bases from J, leaving 20 bases between. The CDR3 has 15 residues. CDR3 sequence: CAWRPTGLLLHGYTF. The DNA for the CDR3 is TGTGCCTGGAGGCCGACGGGACTCCTGTTGCATGGCTACACCTTC.